Listed below are T cell receptor beta chains from one sample, sequenced in a study of regulatory T cells in long-lasting Graves disease. Using its own MiXCR run on the multiplex PCR reads, TCRdb lists one record per CDR3 protein. The sample carries approximately 400,000 distinct CDR3 sequences, 15% to 17% recorded once. Sequenced here: peripheral blood mononuclear cells (PBMCs), sampled at new diagnosis, from a patient treated with antithyroid drugs. These receptors were obtained from a female donor with Graves disease. CDR3s include the opening cysteine and the closing phenylalanine or tryptophan. D genes are given only for firm matches. Clone size is shown for a subset of rows, as once, few, many or a class of expanded clone.

j_call | d_call | v_call | clone_size | cdr3_nt | cdr3_aa
TRBJ2-1 | NA | TRBV7-2 | many | TGTGCCAGCAGCTTAGTTTGGGGCGCGGGGGCAAGGAATGAGCAGTTCTTC | CASSLVWGAGARNEQFF
TRBJ2-1 | NA | TRBV10-3 | few | TGTGCCATAACACGGAGATTGAGTTCCTCCTACAATGAGCAGTTCTTC | CAITRRLSSSYNEQFF
TRBJ2-1 | NA | TRBV5-6 | many | TGTGCCAGCAGCTTAGGGGTGATCAATGAGCAGTTCTTC | CASSLGVINEQFF
TRBJ2-2 | NA | TRBV28 | few | TGTGCCAGCAGTTTAATAGGGGACACCGGGGAGCTGTTTTTT | CASSLIGDTGELFF
TRBJ2-7 | NA | TRBV14 | NA | TGTGCCAGCAGCCTTCGTGGGCACGCCAATATCGAGCAGTACTTC | CASSLRGHANIEQYF
TRBJ2-3 | TRBD2 | TRBV7-3 | NA | TGTGCCAGCAGCACCCAGGGGACTAGCGGGGGGGGCACAGATACGCAGTATTTT | CASSTQGTSGGGTDTQYF
TRBJ1-3 | NA | TRBV9 | NA | TGTGCCAGCAGCCCCCAGTCGTTAGTGCTAATCGGAAACACCATATATTTT | CASSPQSLVLIGNTIYF
TRBJ2-6 | NA | TRBV7-3 | many | TGTGCCAGCAGCCTCCGGATATCTGGGGCCAACGTCCTGACTTTC | CASSLRISGANVLTF
TRBJ1-1 | NA | TRBV4-3 | few | TGCGCCAGCAGCCAAGATCTTGACCGGAGTACCACTGAAGCTTTCTTT | CASSQDLDRSTTEAFF
TRBJ2-7 | NA | TRBV28 | few | TGTGCCAGCAGTTTATATCGGGTAACCTACGAGCAGTACTTC | CASSLYRVTYEQYF
TRBJ1-2 | TRBD1 | TRBV2 | many | TGTGCCAGCAGTGACGGACAGGGGGATGGCTACACCTTC | CASSDGQGDGYTF
TRBJ1-2 | TRBD1 | TRBV2 | many | TGTGCCAGCAGGGACAGGGGTGCCTATGGCTACACCTTC | CASRDRGAYGYTF
TRBJ1-2 | TRBD1 | TRBV30 | NA | TGTGCCTGGACGGGACAGTCGGTCTATGGCTACACCTTC | CAWTGQSVYGYTF
TRBJ2-2 | TRBD2 | TRBV20-1 | many | TGCAGTGCTAAATTCCTAGCGGACCCGAAGGACACCGGGGAGCTGTTTTTT | CSAKFLADPKDTGELFF
TRBJ1-4 | TRBD1 | TRBV5-1 | NA | TGCGCCAGCAGCCCAGGGGGGACAGGGGGCCGCAATGAAAAACTGTTTTTT | CASSPGGTGGRNEKLFF
TRBJ1-1 | NA | TRBV14 | many | TGTGCCAGCAGCCCGAGACTGGGGGTGAACACTGAAGCTTTCTTT | CASSPRLGVNTEAFF
TRBJ2-3 | TRBD1 | TRBV7-9 | many | TGTGCCAGCAGGTCAGGGACAGGGAGTGATTTT | CASRSGTGSDF
TRBJ1-5 | NA | TRBV24-1 | NA | TGTGCCACCAGTGAAACAGTCCTGGGGCCCCAGCATTTT | CATSETVLGPQHF
TRBJ2-7 | NA | TRBV2 | few | TGTGCCAGCAGTGTCCTAGCCGCCGAGCAGTACTTC | CASSVLAAEQYF
TRBJ2-7 | TRBD1 | TRBV28 | many | TGTGCCAGCAGTCCACCGGACAGGGATTCGCCCCAGCAGTACTTC | CASSPPDRDSPQQYF
TRBJ2-7 | NA | TRBV6-5 | many | TGTGCCAGCAGTTACGAGCCGGCCTACGAGCAGTACTTC | CASSYEPAYEQYF
TRBJ2-5 | NA | TRBV27 | many | TGTGCCAGCATGGGGGTACGAGAGACCCAGTACTTC | CASMGVRETQYF
TRBJ2-1 | TRBD2 | TRBV12-3/TRBV12-4 | many | TGTGCCAGCAGAGTCACTAGCGGGTCGTACAATGAGCAGTTCTTC | CASRVTSGSYNEQFF
TRBJ2-1 | NA | TRBV7-3 | many | TGTGCCAGCAGCTTAACGTCCACGGACAATGAGCAGTTCTTC | CASSLTSTDNEQFF
TRBJ2-1 | TRBD2 | TRBV6-1 | many | TGTGCCACCTCATTTGGCGGGAGAGGGGACAATGAGCAGTTCTTC | CATSFGGRGDNEQFF
TRBJ2-5 | NA | TRBV7-6 | NA | TGTGCCAGCAGCTCGGTCCCGGGAACGCAAAGAGACCAGTACTTC | CASSSVPGTQRDQYF
TRBJ1-1 | NA | TRBV20-1 | many | TGCAGTGCTAGAGCAGGGTACACTGAAGCTTTCTTT | CSARAGYTEAFF
TRBJ1-5 | NA | TRBV20-1 | NA | TGCAGTGCTAGAGATGGAGAGGGCGGTCAGCCCCAGCATTTT | CSARDGEGGQPQHF
TRBJ1-1 | NA | TRBV2 | many | TGTGCCAGCAGTGAAGCTGGGATTTCTGGCACTGAAGCTTTCTTT | CASSEAGISGTEAFF
TRBJ1-2 | TRBD1 | TRBV5-4 | NA | TGTGCCAGCAGCTTGGGGACAGGGAGTGGCTACACCTTC | CASSLGTGSGYTF
TRBJ1-1 | TRBD1 | TRBV6-1 | many | TGTGCCAGCATTTTTAAACCCCCCTCAATCGCCGGGACAGGGAAGAACACTGAAGCTTTCTTT | CASIFKPPSIAGTGKNTEAFF
TRBJ2-5 | NA | TRBV20-1 | NA | TGCAGTGTTCAACACATCGGAATGTACTTC | CSVQHIGMYF
TRBJ2-3 | TRBD2 | TRBV5-1 | NA | TGCGCCACCAGACGACTAGCGGGCACAGATACGCAGTATTTT | CATRRLAGTDTQYF
TRBJ2-2 | NA | TRBV10-3 | NA | TGTGCCACCACGTCGTTCAGACACCCGTTCCTCGGGGAGCTGTTTTTT | CATTSFRHPFLGELFF
TRBJ1-1 | TRBD1 | TRBV12-3/TRBV12-4 | many | TGTGCCAGCACTCTTAATACAGGGGGAACTGAAGCTTTCTTT | CASTLNTGGTEAFF
TRBJ2-7 | TRBD2 | TRBV7-9 | few | TGTGCCAGCAGTCCCGGGGGGTACCTCTACGAGCAGTACTTC | CASSPGGYLYEQYF
TRBJ2-7 | TRBD1 | TRBV2 | many | TGTGCCAGCCCCCCCCTATCCGGGACAGGGGCGGGGGAGCAGTACTTC | CASPPLSGTGAGEQYF
TRBJ2-7 | NA | TRBV7-8 | many | TGTGCCAGCAGCTCTTGGACAGAAACCTACGAGCAGTACTTC | CASSSWTETYEQYF
TRBJ1-1 | TRBD1 | TRBV7-9 | NA | TGTGCCAGCAGCTCCCGCCGGACAGGGGGCCTTATCACTGAAGCTTTCTTT | CASSSRRTGGLITEAFF
TRBJ2-3 | TRBD2 | TRBV29-1 | many | TGCAGCGTTGAACCTCCGGTGGGGGGGGATAGCACAGATACGCAGTATTTT | CSVEPPVGGDSTDTQYF
TRBJ2-3 | TRBD1 | TRBV5-1 | once | TGCGCCAGCAGCTTGGCCGGGACAGGGGGATCAGATACGCAGTATTTT | CASSLAGTGGSDTQYF
TRBJ2-2 | NA | TRBV7-9 | many | TGTGCCAGCAGCTTAGGGCCCTATAGCACCGGGGAGCTGTTTTTT | CASSLGPYSTGELFF
TRBJ2-4 | TRBD2 | TRBV19 | NA | TGTGCCAGTAGTTCCCAGCGGGGGATTCAGTACTTC | CASSSQRGIQYF
TRBJ1-5 | NA | TRBV9 | few | TGTGCCAGCAGCGCCGGGCAGCGTGGTCAGCCCCAGCATTTT | CASSAGQRGQPQHF
TRBJ1-4 | NA | TRBV10-2 | NA | TGCGCCAGCAGGCCGCCCAGGGAAGGAGGGGAAAAACTGTTTTTT | CASRPPREGGEKLFF
TRBJ2-5 | NA | TRBV30 | many | TGTGCCTGGAGTGTACAAGGCGGCGGGCCCCAGTACTTC | CAWSVQGGGPQYF
TRBJ1-4 | NA | TRBV7-3 | few | TGTGCCAGCAGCTTAAACCAGGGGCAGGAAAAACTGTTTTTT | CASSLNQGQEKLFF
TRBJ2-3 | TRBD2 | TRBV7-9 | many | TGTGCCAGCAGCCCTATAGCGGGAGGCCTAGATACGCAGTATTTT | CASSPIAGGLDTQYF
TRBJ2-2 | NA | TRBV6-4 | NA | TGTGCCAGCAGTGTTAACAGGGACACCGGGGAGCTGTTTTTT | CASSVNRDTGELFF
TRBJ1-1 | NA | TRBV5-1 | NA | TGCGCCAGCAGCAATCCTCAGGGAGGGACTGAAGCTTTCTTT | CASSNPQGGTEAFF